A single sample gave rise to the 18 T cell receptor beta chains below, sequenced in a study of blood T cell repertoires in COVID-19 (dated by TCRdb to 2020 to 2021). Library generation was performed with the immunoSEQ multiplex PCR assay. TCRdb holds this immuneACCESS table with in-frame rearrangements only. Some clones are missing; in checked studies, unresolved V genes explain under half, and the rest has no known cause. This sample is represented by about 160,000 clones; more than 65% of them were singletons. The leading ten clones occupy around a sixth of the sample. The sequencing input was PBMCs or T cells enriched from blood (not recorded which). The receptors come from a man aged 55-75 years who had recovered from COVID-19.

The V call is TRBV12-5, the J call TRBJ2-7; no reliable D call. CDR3 size: 11 residues. V was shortened by 0 bases and J by 7 bases, with 4 bases between the two germline ends. The V gene's germline CDR1 is LGHNT and CDR2 FRNRAP. The CDR3 protein is CASGLVAEQYF. The CDR3 region has the DNA TGTGCTAGTGGTTTGGTCGCGGAGCAGTACTTC.

V usage is TRBV5-1 and J usage is TRBJ2-2; 8 nucleotides agree with TRBD2. Germline CDR1 and CDR2: SGHRS and YFSETQ. Trimming removed 1 base from V and 3 bases from J; junction bases left unmatched: 11. The CDR3 consists of 18 residues. This CDR3 is CASSLRLAGLRDTGELFF. Here the CDR3 DNA reads TGCGCCAGCAGCTTGAGGCTAGCGGGTCTACGAGACACCGGGGAGCTGTTTTTT.

Only one count was recorded for this clone. This chain joins TRBV3-1 (or the pseudogene TRBV3-2) and TRBJ2-1, with D perhaps TRBD1 (5 bases). Germline loops: CDR1 LGHDT, CDR2 YNNKEL (reference sequence). V shed 4 bases and J shed 4 bases, with 11 bases lying between them. There are 14 residues in the CDR3. This chain's CDR3 is CASSRGGAYNEQFF. The CDR3 DNA follows: TGTGCCAGCAGCCGGGGCGGTGCTTACAATGAGCAGTTCTTC.

V gene TRBV4-2 combines with J gene TRBJ1-5; the match to TRBD1 covers 10 bases. The V gene's germline CDR1 is LGHNA and CDR2 YNFKEQ. Trimming cost V 1 base and J 4 bases; bases outside gene matches: 10. This CDR3 region has 18 residues. The CDR3 protein is CASSQVPPGTGVNQPQHF. CDR3 in DNA: TGTGCCAGCAGCCAAGTCCCCCCCGGGACAGGGGTTAATCAGCCCCAGCATTTT.

J is TRBJ2-2 and V is TRBV9; TRBD2 agrees at 8 bases. Germline V CDR1 and CDR2: SGDLS, YYNGEE. Losses at the gene ends were 0 bases for V and 8 bases for J; bases not matched to a gene: 12. CDR3 length equals 17 residues. CDR3 residues: CASSVVASGQRAGELFF. CDR3 DNA: TGTGCCAGCAGCGTAGTAGCTAGCGGGCAGCGGGCGGGGGAGCTGTTTTTT.

This clone turned up a few times. The chain couples TRBV7-9 to TRBJ2-6, with D perhaps TRBD1 (6 bases). Trimming cost V 1 base and J 0 bases, with 13 bases left between them. The germline gives CDR1 SEHNR, CDR2 FQNEAQ (reference sequence). The CDR3 covers 18 residues. CDR3 sequence: CASSLVPTGYSGANVLTF. CDR3 nucleotide sequence: TGTGCCAGCAGCTTAGTTCCGACAGGATACTCTGGGGCCAACGTCCTGACTTTC.

This chain joins TRBV29-1 and TRBJ1-1; 7 nucleotides agree with TRBD1. This CDR3 region has 14 residues. Germline values: CDR1 SQVTM, CDR2 ANQGSEA. DNA for the CDR3: TGCACCGGAAAGACAGGGAAGGGAGGCACTGAAGCTTTCTTT. It codes for CTGKTGKGGTEAFF.

The chain is built from TRBV7-6 and TRBJ1-1; tentatively, D is TRBD1 (5 bases). The CDR3 has 14 residues. V was cut by 2 bases and J by 6 bases, with 13 bases left in between. Germline V lookup: CDR1 SGHVS, CDR2 FNYEAQ. The CDR3 reads CASSLSRGWSEAFF. In DNA, the CDR3 is TGTGCCAGCAGCTTATCTAGGGGATGGTCTGAAGCTTTCTTT.

This chain links TRBV6-5 with TRBJ2-3; 7 bases are shared with TRBD1. Trimming at V came to 5 bases and at J to 5 bases, leaving 10 bases not matched to a gene. This CDR3 has 15 residues. CDR1 is MNHEY and CDR2 is SVGAGI in the germline V gene. CDR3 residues: CASSRPGQKRDTQYF. The CDR3 DNA reads as TGTGCCAGCAGTAGGCCGGGACAGAAGAGAGATACGCAGTATTTT.

The chain recombines TRBV7-9 with TRBJ1-1; 7 bases map to TRBD1. V lost 5 bases and J lost 10; bases outside the gene matches: 4. CDR3 size: 11 residues. CDR1 SEHNR and CDR2 FQNEAQ come from the germline V gene (reference sequence). CDR3 in amino acids: CASSPDRLAFF. The CDR3 DNA sequence: TGTGCCAGCAGCCCGGACAGGCTAGCTTTCTTT. Based on the CDR3 plus reference TRBV7-9 and TRBJ1-1, the full variable domain is DTGVSQNPRHKITKRGQNVTFRCDPISEHNRLYWYRQTLGQGPEFLTYFQNEAQLEKSRLLSDRFSAERPKGSFSTLEIQRTEQGDSAMYLCASSPDRLAFFGQGTRLTVV.

Only one count was recorded for this clone. This sequence joins TRBV28 and TRBJ1-5, with D tentatively TRBD1 (5 bases). V lost 8 bases to trimming and J lost 8 bases, with 10 bases between them. The CDR3 sequence is 11 residues long. Germline assignment: CDR1 MDHEN and CDR2 SYDVKM. The CDR3 reads CASGLGEPQHF. CDR3 DNA: TGTGCCAGCGGGTTAGGGGAGCCCCAGCATTTT.

The chain is built from TRBV19 and TRBJ2-7; maybe TRBD1 (6 bases). The CDR3 is made up of 12 amino acids. V lost 6 bases, J lost 3 bases, and 9 bases lay in between. CDR1 is LNHDA, CDR2 SQIVND, per germline (reference sequence). The CDR3 region is CASRDRFYEQYF. The CDR3 nucleotides read TGTGCCAGTAGGGACAGATTCTACGAGCAGTACTTC.

This chain connects TRBV7-8 to TRBJ1-1, with 10 bases matching TRBD1. The trim removed 5 bases at V and 4 bases at J, leaving 13 bases unmatched. This CDR3 contains 17 residues. CDR1 and CDR2 (germline): SGHVS, FQNEAQ. CDR3: CASSQKRQGARTTEAFF. CDR3 DNA sequence: TGTGCCAGCAGCCAGAAGAGACAGGGGGCTCGGACCACTGAAGCTTTCTTT.

The V gene is TRBV4-1, the J gene TRBJ2-4, with 7 bases fitting TRBD2. In germline, CDR1 is MGHRA, CDR2 YSYEKL. The CDR3 is made up of 18 amino acids. J gave up 1 base and V 2 bases, and 11 bases lay outside the gene matches. The CDR3 loop is CASSQNPSGLWAKNIQYF. The CDR3 nucleotides read TGCGCCAGCAGCCAAAATCCTAGCGGCCTTTGGGCCAAAAACATTCAGTACTTC.

CDR3 sequence reads: CASSRTGGLTGELFF. The CDR3 nucleotides read TGTGCCAGTAGCCGGACAGGGGGGCTCACCGGGGAGCTGTTTTTT. The chain couples TRBV19 to TRBJ2-2; 10 nucleotides align to TRBD1. CDR1 and CDR2 (germline): LNHDA, SQIVND (reference sequence). With V trimmed by 6 bases and J by 4 bases, 5 bases remained unmatched. This CDR3 comprises 15 residues.

The V and J genes are TRBV4-1 and TRBJ1-1, with TRBD1 matching 11 bases. CDR1 is MGHRA and CDR2 is YSYEKL in the germline V gene. The CDR3 contains 15 residues. The ends lost 4 bases at V and 4 bases at J; junction bases unmatched: 5. The CDR3 reads CASSPGQGASTEAFF. For the CDR3, the DNA is TGCGCCAGCAGCCCCGGACAGGGGGCGAGCACTGAAGCTTTCTTT.

The chain recombines TRBV4-2 with TRBJ1-2, with D perhaps matching TRBD1 (6 bases). From germline, CDR1 is LGHNA and CDR2 YNFKEQ. V was shortened by 2 bases and J by 2 bases, with 21 bases between the two germline ends. There are 18 residues in the CDR3. CDR3: CASSQTTSQGGVNYGYTF. The CDR3 DNA reads as TGTGCCAGCAGCCAAACCACCTCCCAAGGGGGAGTCAACTATGGCTACACCTTC.

This clone turned up a few times. The V gene is TRBV3-1 (or the pseudogene TRBV3-2), the J gene TRBJ2-7, with 13 bases lining up with TRBD2. The germline V gene encodes CDR1 LGHDT and CDR2 YNNKEL (reference sequence). CDR3 length: 19 amino acids. The V segment lost 0 bases and the J segment 3 bases; nucleotides outside the gene matches: 11. The CDR3 coding sequence is TGTGCCAGCAGCCAAGAGACTAGCGGGAGGATTCCCCCAAGCTACGAGCAGTACTTC. Protein: CASSQETSGRIPPSYEQYF.